This T cell receptor beta chain is from a study of T cell repertoires in cytomegalovirus infection. Overall study results and limits: In two of eight donors, the top clonotype was HLA-C-restricted CMV-specific. Identification of carriers of CMV plus the relevant HLA was performed using cumulative public TCR beta family frequency.

The germline V gene encodes CDR1 SGHVS and CDR2 FNYEAQ. The CDR3 loop spans 16 amino acids. V gave up 5 bases and J gave up 0 bases, with 13 bases separating them. At least ten counts were recorded for this clonotype. Its antigen is still unknown. TCRdb processed the reads anew with MiXCR; each CDR3 protein has one entry. The sample has roughly 990,000 distinct CDR3 sequences; 30% to 40% are singletons. The receptor comes from a human donor in good health (CMV status not recorded). Some clones in this sample may be carry-over from other donors' samples. Specimen: cultured CD8+ T cells from PBMCs, collected from culture after CMV antigen stimulation. The rearrangement joins TRBV7-6 to TRBJ1-4; no clear D gene. In DNA form, the CDR3 reads TGTGCCAGCAGCCTTAGCCCCCAGGCAACTAATGAAAAACTGTTTTTT. Its translation is CASSLSPQATNEKLFF.